These 29 T cell receptor beta chains were all obtained from the same sample, sequenced in a study of PD-1 blockade in mismatch repair-deficient tumors. Libraries were prepared by immunoSEQ multiplex PCR; TCRdb keeps only in-frame clonotypes and omits some of them. The profile covers under 150,000 clones, with roughly 90% appearing a single time and approximately 12% taken by the ten largest. This sample comprised peripheral blood, obtained just under 74 weeks after starting pembrolizumab. Every receptor here comes from an adult with mismatch repair-deficient cancer.

The chain employs TRBV27 and TRBJ2-2, with no clear D. There are 14 residues in the CDR3. Looked up from germline, CDR1 is MNHEY and CDR2 is SMNVEV (reference sequence). Between the trimmed V and J ends, which lost 5 bases and 1 base, there was a span of 8 bases. The CDR3 DNA follows: TGTGCCAGCAGTCCCCTCTTGAACACCGGGGAGCTGTTTTTT. This sequence encodes CASSPLLNTGELFF.

The chain couples TRBV9 to TRBJ1-1, with D tentatively TRBD1 (5 bases). In germline, CDR1 is SGDLS, CDR2 YYNGEE. The ends were cut back, 2 bases at V and 0 bases at J, with 8 bases in the middle. CDR3 length: 14 amino acids. CDR3 bases: TGTGCCAGCAGCGTGGAGGGGATGAACACTGAAGCTTTCTTT. It translates to CASSVEGMNTEAFF.

This clone was seen a handful of times. The chain joins TRBV4-2 to TRBJ1-5; 8 nucleotides match TRBD1. V gave up 3 bases and J gave up 15 bases; unmatched junction bases: 10. The CDR3 sequence is 13 residues long. CDR1 and CDR2 (germline): LGHNA, YNFKEQ. The CDR3 region has the DNA TGTGCCAGCAGCCAGAAGACAGGGGACTCGAGGCATTTT. It codes for CASSQKTGDSRHF.

The CDR3 spells CSVGTERTDTQYF. DNA of the CDR3: TGCAGCGTAGGGACAGAACGCACAGATACGCAGTATTTT. This chain uses TRBV29-1 with TRBJ2-3; TRBD1 matches at 7 bases. The germline CDR1 and CDR2 sequences are SQVTM and ANQGSEA. Unmatched junction bases numbered 4, after V lost 6 bases and J lost 1 base. The CDR3 is 13 amino acids.

The genes are TRBV5-6 and TRBJ2-7; no clear D. V shed 4 bases and J shed 4 bases, with 12 bases lying between them. Germline lookup yields CDR1 SGHDT and CDR2 YYEEEE. The length of the CDR3 is 13 residues. CDR3 DNA: TGTGCCAGCAGCCCCCCCGATAGTTACGAGCAGTACTTC. This encodes CASSPPDSYEQYF.

This chain uses TRBV7-6 with TRBJ2-1; D gene uncertain. V lost 3 bases and J lost 5, with 11 bases in between. The CDR3 extends over 14 amino acids. Germline values: CDR1 SGHVS, CDR2 FNYEAQ. The CDR3 coding sequence is TGTGCCAGCAGCTTTTCGTTAGGAAACAATGAGCAGTTCTTC. Amino acids: CASSFSLGNNEQFF.

The genes are TRBV6-1 and TRBJ2-5; 10 bases are shared with TRBD2. Germline CDR1 and CDR2: MNHNS and SASEGT. The CDR3 consists of 15 residues. V shed 3 bases, J shed 4 bases, and the junction held 5 bases outside the gene matches. The CDR3: CASSDLAGAGETQYF. The CDR3, as DNA: TGTGCCAGCAGTGACCTAGCGGGAGCGGGAGAGACCCAGTACTTC.

The rearrangement joins TRBV27 to TRBJ2-1; D ambiguous. The CDR3 covers 16 residues. Germline lookup yields CDR1 MNHEY and CDR2 SMNVEV (reference sequence). V shed 5 bases and J shed 6 bases, with 20 bases lying between them. CDR3 in DNA: TGTGCCAGCAGTCCCTCGGGTGCGATGAGTTTCAATGAGCAGTTCTTC. Translating it yields CASSPSGAMSFNEQFF.

The chain is built from TRBV6-1 and TRBJ2-1, with 7 bases fitting TRBD2. The CDR3 extends over 15 amino acids. The germline gives CDR1 MNHNS, CDR2 SASEGT. The J segment lost 1 base and the V segment lost 0 bases, leaving 0 bases of the junction unmatched. In nucleotides, the CDR3 is TGTGCCAGCAGTGAAGCGGGAGGGTCCTACAATGAGCAGTTCTTC. Translation gives CASSEAGGSYNEQFF.

The chain links TRBV4-1 to TRBJ1-1, with D uncertain. Germline CDR1 is MGHRA and CDR2 is YSYEKL. With 4 bases removed from V and 2 bases from J, the gap between germline ends came to 11 bases. The CDR3 runs to 14 residues. This CDR3 reads CASSRQQTNTEAFF. In DNA, the CDR3 is TGCGCCAGCAGCCGCCAGCAAACTAACACTGAAGCTTTCTTT.

V is TRBV27 and J is TRBJ2-4; no firm D call. This CDR3 comprises 16 residues. Germline CDR1 reads MNHEY; CDR2 reads SMNVEV (reference sequence). Deletions cut 2 bases from V and 0 bases from J, with 11 bases between. The CDR3 DNA follows: TGTGCCAGCAGTTTAAAAAAGCACCTAGCCAAAAACATTCAGTACTTC. It translates to CASSLKKHLAKNIQYF.

The chain joins TRBV11-2 to TRBJ2-5; no definite D call. The CDR3 runs to 12 residues. V lost 3 bases to trimming and J lost 7 bases, with 9 bases between them. Germline V gene sequence: CDR1 SGHAT, CDR2 FQNNGV. The CDR3 here is CASSFSPATQYF. In DNA, the CDR3 is TGTGCCAGCAGCTTTTCCCCGGCGACCCAGTACTTC.

V is TRBV6-5 and J is TRBJ2-2, with D possibly matching TRBD2 (7 bases). The CDR3 is 15 residues long. Deletions cut 5 bases from V and 4 bases from J, with 14 bases between. CDR1 and CDR2 (germline): MNHEY, SVGAGI. CDR3 nucleotides: TGTGCCAGCAGTCTAGAGGGGGGGGGCACCGGGGAGCTGTTTTTT. This gives the protein CASSLEGGGTGELFF.

This clone has more than one count but fewer than ten. The chain has TRBV7-6 and TRBJ2-7; D remains ambiguous. The V end was cut by 5 bases, the J end by 3 bases, with 11 bases between. Germline loops: CDR1 SGHVS, CDR2 FNYEAQ. The CDR3 consists of 13 residues. CDR3 sequence (DNA): TGTGCCAGCAGCCTTCAATTGGACTACGAGCAGTACTTC. As protein: CASSLQLDYEQYF.

This chain joins TRBV28 and TRBJ2-7; a possible D gene is TRBD1 (5 bases). Deletions cut 5 bases from V and 6 bases from J, with 17 bases between. In germline, CDR1 is MDHEN, CDR2 SYDVKM. This CDR3 spans 14 amino acids. Here the CDR3 reads CASSPLGRGSEQYF. DNA for the CDR3: TGTGCCAGCAGTCCCTTGGGTAGGGGTAGCGAGCAGTACTTC.

This chain connects TRBV10-2 to TRBJ1-2; 7 bases are shared with TRBD1. The trim removed 0 bases at V and 5 bases at J, leaving 6 bases unmatched. Per the germline V gene, CDR1 is WSHSY and CDR2 is SAAADI. This CDR3 is built from 15 residues. CDR3 coding DNA: TGCGCCAGCAGTGAGTCGAAGACAGGGTTGTATGGCTACACCTTC. Amino acid sequence: CASSESKTGLYGYTF.

The chain employs TRBV6-5 and TRBJ2-7; the D is unclear. V was shortened by 5 bases and J by 6 bases, with 11 bases between the two germline ends. This CDR3 region has 12 residues. Germline-derived CDR1 and CDR2 are MNHEY and SVGAGI. This CDR3 is CASSTGISEQYF. CDR3 coding DNA: TGTGCCAGCAGTACCGGTATCTCCGAGCAGTACTTC.

The chain employs TRBV25-1 and TRBJ2-3, with TRBD2 matching 10 bases. This CDR3 is 18 amino acids long. Germline CDR1 reads MGHDK; CDR2 reads SYGVNS. The ends lost 5 bases at V and 0 bases at J; junction bases unmatched: 11. The DNA of the CDR3 is TGTGCCAGCAGTCCGCTGGGGAGTAGCGGGGGGAGCACAGATACGCAGTATTTT. Its protein is CASSPLGSSGGSTDTQYF.

The chain employs TRBV28 and TRBJ2-7; 7 bases are shared with TRBD1. The trim removed 5 bases at V and 2 bases at J, leaving 9 bases unmatched. Germline V gene sequence: CDR1 MDHEN, CDR2 SYDVKM. The CDR3 has 15 residues. CDR3 region: CASSPLLGQTYEQYF. The CDR3 nucleotides are TGTGCCAGCAGTCCCCTTTTGGGACAGACCTACGAGCAGTACTTC.

The chain carries TRBV28 and TRBJ2-7; TRBD1 aligns across 7 bases. The V segment lost 4 bases and the J segment 3 bases; nucleotides outside the gene matches: 6. Looked up from germline, CDR1 is MDHEN and CDR2 is SYDVKM. CDR3 size: 14 residues. The CDR3 region is CASSSTTGIYEQYF. The CDR3 bases are TGTGCCAGCAGTTCCACGACAGGGATCTACGAGCAGTACTTC.

This chain uses TRBV9 with TRBJ2-5; TRBD2 matches at 12 bases. V shed 4 bases and J 4 bases; nucleotides not matched to a gene: 2. The CDR3 has 14 residues. Germline CDR1 reads SGDLS; CDR2 reads YYNGEE. CDR3 amino acids: CASSLLAGGETQYF. CDR3 nucleotides: TGTGCCAGCAGCCTACTAGCGGGAGGAGAGACCCAGTACTTC.

The chain employs TRBV30 and TRBJ2-5, with D possibly matching TRBD2 (12 bases). This CDR3 spans 23 amino acids. Germline CDR1 and CDR2: GTSNPN and SVGIG (reference sequence). V lost 4 bases, J lost 7 bases, and 46 bases lay in between. The DNA of the CDR3 is TGTGCCTGGATTCTAGGTCGGGACAGGGGGATTAGACTAGCGGGAGTTAGGTACGGGACCCAGTACTTC. It encodes CAWILGRDRGIRLAGVRYGTQYF.

The rearrangement joins TRBV19 to TRBJ2-6, with D unresolved. The CDR3 is 13 amino acids. The V gene lost 5 bases and the J gene lost 5 bases, with 7 bases spanning the gap. Germline-derived CDR1 and CDR2 are LNHDA and SQIVND (reference sequence). CDR3 coding DNA: TGTGCCAGTAGTCATCTCTGGGCCAACGTCCTGACTTTC. Translated, it gives CASSHLWANVLTF.

This chain connects TRBV6-5 to TRBJ2-1, with D perhaps TRBD2 (7 bases). Germline V gene data show CDR1 as MNHEY and CDR2 as SVGAGI. There are 15 residues in the CDR3. Trimming removed 5 bases at V and 3 bases at J, with 14 bases between. The CDR3, as DNA: TGTGCCAGCAGTCAAGGGGGGGCGGACTACAATGAGCAGTTCTTC. As protein: CASSQGGADYNEQFF.

The chain employs TRBV9 and TRBJ2-2, with 10 nucleotides matching TRBD2. From germline, CDR1 is SGDLS and CDR2 YYNGEE. This CDR3 spans 15 amino acids. Germline trimming cut 3 bases from V and 6 bases from J; bases unmatched to any gene: 5. CDR3 nucleotides: TGTGCCAGCAGCGCTAGCGGGAGTTGGGCCGGGGAGCTGTTTTTT. Amino acids: CASSASGSWAGELFF.

This chain joins TRBV30 and TRBJ2-7, with D tentatively TRBD1 or TRBD2 (5 bases each). This CDR3 contains 11 residues. CDR1 and CDR2 (germline): GTSNPN, SVGIG (reference sequence). V was trimmed by 5 bases and J by 6 bases, leaving 11 bases between them. The CDR3 bases are TGTGCCTGGGCGAGGGGACGCGAGCAGTACTTC. Translated: CAWARGREQYF. Together with reference TRBV30 and TRBJ2-7, the CDR3 gives the full variable domain: SQTIHQWPATLVQPVGSPLSLECTVEGTSNPNLYWYRQAAGRGLQLLFYSVGIGQISSEVPQNLSASRPQDRQFILSSKKLLLSDSGFYLCAWARGREQYFGPGTRLTVT.

V is TRBV7-2 and J is TRBJ2-5; 10 positions agree with TRBD2. This CDR3 has 14 residues. J lost 5 bases, V lost 6 bases, and 6 bases had no gene match. Per the germline V gene, CDR1 is SGHTA and CDR2 is FQGNSA. The CDR3 bases are TGTGCCAGCAGTCAGCGGGAGGGCCGGGAGACCCAGTACTTC. This translates into CASSQREGRETQYF. The entire variable domain, with the rest obtained from reference TRBV7-2 and TRBJ2-5, is as follows: GAGVSQSPSNKVTEKGKDVELRCDPISGHTALYWYRQSLGQGLEFLIYFQGNSAPDKSGLPSDRFSAERTGGSVSTLTIQRTQQEDSAVYLCASSQREGRETQYFGPGTRLLVL.

This clone was observed a few times. CDR3 nucleotides: TGCGCCAGCAGCTACAAACTTACAGGGATAAGAGAAAGAAACACCATATATTTT. This translates into CASSYKLTGIRERNTIYF. The chain recombines TRBV5-1 with TRBJ1-3, with a tentative D call TRBD1 (6 bases). Trimming removed 3 bases at V and 5 bases at J, with 24 bases between. This CDR3 is 18 amino acids long. CDR1 and CDR2 from the germline V gene are SGHRS and YFSETQ.

The chain uses TRBV27 and TRBJ2-2; TRBD1 matches 10 bases. Trimming cost V 2 bases and J 9 bases; bases outside gene matches: 12. Germline V gene sequence: CDR1 MNHEY, CDR2 SMNVEV (reference sequence). The CDR3 has 17 residues. CDR3 sequence reads: CASSLAGTGAPRWELFF. For the CDR3, the DNA is TGTGCCAGCAGTTTAGCCGGGACAGGGGCCCCTCGTTGGGAGCTGTTTTTT.